This record covers a single TCR beta chain. In the PCR, 60 Vbeta and 13 Jbeta primers were used. Using immunoSEQ multiplex PCR, the repertoire was profiled, and TCRdb retains in-frame clones only, with some absent. The sample yields about 110,000 clones, approximately 79% seen once. These data belong to a study of cytomegalovirus exposure and HLA in healthy donors. The CDR3 is 15 amino acids. With 5 bases clipped from V and 3 bases from J, the junction kept 5 bases outside the gene matches. Germline V gene data show CDR1 as SSHAT and CDR2 as FNYEAQ (reference sequence). Sequencing was performed on PBMCs. This sequence originates from a man younger than 40 in good health and CMV-seropositive. V and J are TRBV7-7 and TRBJ2-1; 9 nucleotides align to TRBD1. In DNA, the CDR3 is TGTGCCAGCAGCATAGGGACAGGGTTCTACAATGAGCAGTTCTTC. It is translated as CASSIGTGFYNEQFF. Full variable domain (rest looked up from reference TRBV7-7 and TRBJ2-1): GAGVSQSPRYKVTKRGQDVTLRCDPISSHATLYWYQQALGQGPEFLTYFNYEAQPDKSGLPSDRFSAERPEGSISTLTIQRTEQRDSAMYRCASSIGTGFYNEQFFGPGTRLTVL.